Shown below are 23 T cell receptor beta chains from a single sample sequenced in a study of shared clonotypes between healthy human individuals. Libraries were prepared by immunoSEQ multiplex PCR; TCRdb keeps only in-frame clonotypes and omits some of them. The sample carries around 990,000 clones, approximately 80% recorded once. The sequenced sample consisted of memory CD4+ T cells from PBMCs. The subset here: CD45RA-negative fraction. These TCRs come from a man aged 18 to 35 in good health. Some clones in this sample may be carry-over from other donors' samples.

V usage is TRBV30 and J usage is TRBJ1-5; 12 bases fit TRBD1. CDR3 size: 15 residues. Germline loops: CDR1 GTSNPN, CDR2 SVGIG (reference sequence). Trimming removed 2 bases from V and 6 bases from J; junction bases left unmatched: 5. The CDR3 reads CAWSPRDRGLQPQHF. DNA of the CDR3: TGTGCCTGGAGTCCCCGGGACAGGGGGCTTCAGCCCCAGCATTTT.

This clone has a handful of counts. V gene TRBV4-1 combines with J gene TRBJ2-4, with a weak D call TRBD1 (5 bases). V was shortened by 0 bases and J by 5 bases, with 8 bases between the two germline ends. Germline CDR1 and CDR2: MGHRA and YSYEKL. The CDR3 is 14 residues long. The CDR3 here is CASSQEGVQNIQYF. The CDR3 DNA is TGCGCCAGCAGCCAAGAAGGGGTACAAAACATTCAGTACTTC.

This clone has ten or more counts. The rearrangement links TRBV28 to TRBJ2-2, with 10 nucleotides matching TRBD1. Germline V gives CDR1 MDHEN, CDR2 SYDVKM. Trimming removed 10 bases from V and 5 bases from J; junction bases left unmatched: 7. The CDR3 covers 14 residues. The CDR3 sequence: CAIDDRGRTGELFF. The CDR3 DNA reads TGTGCCATCGACGACAGGGGGCGGACCGGGGAGCTGTTTTTT. Drawing the rest from reference TRBV28 and TRBJ2-2, the complete variable domain is DVKVTQSSRYLVKRTGEKVFLECVQDMDHENMFWYRQDPGLGLRLIYFSYDVKMKEKGDIPEGYSVSREKKERFSLILESASTNQTSMYLCAIDDRGRTGELFFGEGSRLTVL.

Worth noting for this clone: This is likely an artifact of a read error, given a far larger clone one base away. The rearrangement uses TRBV30 and TRBJ2-3; unclear D gene. CDR1 is GTSNPN, CDR2 SVGIG, per germline (reference sequence). Trimming removed 2 bases from V and 4 bases from J, with 7 bases in between. The CDR3 consists of 12 residues. The CDR3 is CAWSTAPDTQYF. CDR3 in DNA: TGTGCCTGGAGTACGGCCCCAGATACGCAGTATTTT.

The J gene is TRBJ2-7, the V gene TRBV28; 9 bases fit TRBD2. J lost 2 bases, V lost 7 bases, and 12 bases had no gene match. The CDR3 sequence is 16 residues long. The germline gives CDR1 MDHEN, CDR2 SYDVKM. The CDR3 is CASISAGAGGPYEQYF. The CDR3 region has the DNA TGTGCCAGCATCTCCGCGGGGGCGGGAGGGCCCTACGAGCAGTACTTC.

The genes are TRBV14 and TRBJ2-7; no reliable D call. The CDR3 extends over 14 amino acids. Germline V CDR1 and CDR2: SGHDN, FVKESK. V was clipped by 1 base and J by 3 bases, with 10 bases between them. The CDR3 DNA reads TGTGCCAGCAGCCAAGTGGGCCCCCTCTACGAGCAGTACTTC. This translates into CASSQVGPLYEQYF.

As concerns this clone: This likely traces to a read error, being one base from a far larger clone. Other DNA sequences of this sample code for an identical CDR3. V gene TRBV7-9 combines with J gene TRBJ1-2; TRBD1 agrees at 7 bases. The CDR3 spans 12 residues. Germline trimming cut 9 bases from V and 14 bases from J; bases unmatched to any gene: 15. Germline V gene data show CDR1 as SEHNR and CDR2 as FQNEAQ (reference sequence). The CDR3 spells CASSTSWDRKTF. As DNA, the CDR3 is TGTGCCAGTAGCACTAGCTGGGACAGAAAGACCTTC.

This clone was recorded many times. This chain joins TRBV7-9 and TRBJ2-7, with D possibly TRBD2 on 5 matching bases. The V end lost 5 bases, the J end lost 4 bases, and 15 bases lay between the germline ends. The CDR3 is 14 amino acids. The germline gives CDR1 SEHNR, CDR2 FQNEAQ (reference sequence). The DNA for the CDR3 is TGTGCCAGCAGCCAAGGGCTCCCGGGGTACGAGCAGTACTTC. Translating it yields CASSQGLPGYEQYF.

V usage is TRBV7-9 and J usage is TRBJ2-5; D might be TRBD1 (7 bases). The CDR3 consists of 15 residues. Germline CDR1 and CDR2: SEHNR and FQNEAQ (reference sequence). Between the trimmed V and J ends, which lost 5 bases and 5 bases, there was a span of 18 bases. The CDR3 region is CASSERLGGRETQYF. CDR3 in DNA: TGTGCCAGCAGCGAGAGACTAGGGGGCAGGGAGACCCAGTACTTC.

The chain recombines TRBV6-6 with TRBJ2-1; D possibly corresponds to TRBD1 (6 bases). The germline gives CDR1 MNHNY, CDR2 SVGAGI (reference sequence). The CDR3 extends over 11 amino acids. Deletions cut 4 bases from V and 11 bases from J, with 9 bases between. The CDR3 region has the DNA TGTGCCAGCAGTTCTCAGGGGAAGCAGTTCTTC. It yields the protein CASSSQGKQFF.

With respect to this clone: Different DNA sequences within this sample yield the same CDR3. The chain employs TRBV5-5 and TRBJ2-6; no clear D. This CDR3 contains 13 residues. Looked up from germline, CDR1 is SGHKS and CDR2 is YYEKEE (reference sequence). V dropped 4 bases and J dropped 2 bases, with 4 bases sitting between them. As DNA, the CDR3 is TGTGCCAGCAGCCTGCCTGGGGCCAACGTCCTGACTTTC. It is translated as CASSLPGANVLTF.

This chain joins TRBV11-2 and TRBJ2-7, with 11 bases matching TRBD2. This CDR3 region has 16 residues. Germline values: CDR1 SGHAT, CDR2 FQNNGV. Unmatched junction bases numbered 4, after V lost 3 bases and J lost 0 bases. The DNA for the CDR3 is TGTGCCAGCAGCTTCCGACTAGCGGGGAACTCCTACGAGCAGTACTTC. Encoded protein: CASSFRLAGNSYEQYF. Variable domain in full (rest from reference TRBV11-2 and TRBJ2-7): EAGVAQSPRYKIIEKRQSVAFWCNPISGHATLYWYQQILGQGPKLLIQFQNNGVVDDSQLPKDRFSAERLKGVDSTLKIQPAKLEDSAVYLCASSFRLAGNSYEQYFGPGTRLTVT.

This clone occurred a few times. The chain has TRBV28 and TRBJ1-1; 7 nucleotides line up with TRBD1. This CDR3 contains 13 residues. Losses at the gene ends were 11 bases for V and 0 bases for J; bases not matched to a gene: 6. Germline-derived CDR1 and CDR2 are MDHEN and SYDVKM. CDR3 region: CAVYRGMNTEAFF. The CDR3 region has the DNA TGTGCCGTGTACAGGGGAATGAACACTGAAGCTTTCTTT.

The chain employs TRBV5-1 and TRBJ2-7; D perhaps matches TRBD2 (6 bases). V was trimmed by 0 bases and J by 2 bases, leaving 9 bases between them. The germline gives CDR1 SGHRS, CDR2 YFSETQ. The CDR3 contains 14 residues. The CDR3 nucleotides are TGCGCCAGCAGCTTGGTGGGAGGCCCCTACGAGCAGTACTTC. Protein sequence: CASSLVGGPYEQYF.

This clone showed up just a few times. The J gene is TRBJ1-1, the V gene TRBV6-1; D not resolved. Germline values: CDR1 MNHNS, CDR2 SASEGT. V was pared by 5 bases and J by 0 bases, with 10 bases between. The CDR3 has 14 amino acids. In DNA form, the CDR3 reads TGTGCCAGCAGTTTTACAACAGTGAACACTGAAGCTTTCTTT. Its translation: CASSFTTVNTEAFF.

The chain has TRBV30 and TRBJ1-3, with unresolved D. Per the germline V gene, CDR1 is GTSNPN and CDR2 is SVGIG (reference sequence). The CDR3 consists of 14 residues. V lost 2 bases and J lost 4, with 12 bases in between. The CDR3 is CAWSILRGGNTIYF. The CDR3 coding sequence is TGTGCCTGGAGTATCCTTCGTGGAGGAAACACCATATATTTT.

This clone occurred once. This sequence joins TRBV5-1 and TRBJ2-4; TRBD2 matches 9 bases. There are 18 residues in the CDR3. V was clipped by 4 bases and J by 5 bases; unmatched bases: 16. Germline V gene sequence: CDR1 SGHRS, CDR2 YFSETQ. The chain's CDR3 is CASSPLGASGNLENIQYF. The CDR3 coding sequence is TGCGCCAGCAGCCCCCTCGGGGCTAGCGGGAACTTAGAAAACATTCAGTACTTC.

This clone was recorded a few times. The genes are TRBV2 and TRBJ2-1; D not resolved. Germline CDR1 and CDR2: SNHLY and FYNNEI. Trimming cost V 4 bases and J 8 bases, with 6 bases left between them. This CDR3 has 11 residues. CDR3 amino acids: CASSVAHEQFF. CDR3 nucleotides: TGTGCCAGCAGTGTAGCCCATGAGCAGTTCTTC. The variable domain in full, with the rest retrieved from reference TRBV2 and TRBJ2-1, is EPEVTQTPSHQVTQMGQEVILRCVPISNHLYFYWYRQILGQKVEFLVSFYNNEISEKSEIFDDQFSVERPDGSNFTLKIRSTKLEDSAMYFCASSVAHEQFFGPGTRLTVL.

This chain joins TRBV29-1 and TRBJ2-5, with TRBD2 matching 8 bases. The CDR3 length is 12 residues. The V gene end was trimmed by 7 bases and the J gene end by 4 bases; junction bases not matched to a gene: 5. Looked up from germline, CDR1 is SQVTM and CDR2 is ANQGSEA. The CDR3, as DNA: TGCAGCGCCAGGCGGGGGGCAGAGACCCAGTACTTC. It is translated as CSARRGAETQYF.

The CDR3 reads CASSPSTGYYEQYF. In DNA, the CDR3 is TGTGCCAGCAGCCCATCGACAGGGTACTACGAGCAGTACTTC. V usage is TRBV7-2 and J usage is TRBJ2-7, with TRBD1 matching over 7 bases. V lost 5 bases to trimming and J lost 3 bases; unmatched junction nucleotides: 7. The CDR3 length is 14 residues. The germline CDR1 and CDR2 sequences are SGHTA and FQGNSA.

With respect to this clone: A single base separates this from a much larger clone, so it may be a read error. The sample has other DNA sequences that encode this CDR3 too. The gene calls are TRBV28 and TRBJ2-7; D remains ambiguous. The CDR3 has 13 residues. The V and J ends lost 8 bases and 7 bases respectively, with 18 bases between them. In germline, CDR1 is MDHEN, CDR2 SYDVKM. The CDR3 is CASQTRVEEEQYF. The CDR3 nucleotides read TGTGCCAGCCAGACTCGGGTAGAGGAAGAGCAGTACTTC.

The chain couples TRBV11-3 to TRBJ2-3, with D tentatively TRBD1 (5 bases). There are 14 residues in the CDR3. CDR1 is SGHNT, CDR2 YENEEA, per germline. V lost 5 bases and J lost 2, with 11 bases in between. The CDR3: CASSKGILTDTQYF. The CDR3, as DNA: TGTGCCAGCAGCAAGGGGATACTCACAGATACGCAGTATTTT.

The chain employs TRBV28 and TRBJ2-1; 7 bases agree with TRBD2. Germline values: CDR1 MDHEN, CDR2 SYDVKM. V lost 6 bases and J lost 0; bases outside the gene matches: 5. CDR3 size: 15 residues. The chain's CDR3 is CASRRAGSSYNEQFF. CDR3 coding DNA: TGTGCCAGCAGGAGAGCGGGAAGCTCCTACAATGAGCAGTTCTTC.